This T cell receptor beta chain is drawn from a study of cytomegalovirus exposure and HLA in healthy donors. Study-wide background: Prior work identified under 130 million unique TCR beta sequences in about 179 million T cells.

Germline loops: CDR1 LNHNV, CDR2 YYDKDF (reference sequence). Losses at the gene ends were 1 base for V and 0 bases for J; bases not matched to a gene: 6. The CDR3 spans 17 residues. Study findings and constraints: Cytomegalovirus association was listed for approximately 150 TCR beta chains. Earlier analysis looked at TCR beta V segments, and most were productive about 87% or about 30% of the time.

60 Vbeta and 13 Jbeta primers were used in PCR. The data were produced by immunoSEQ multiplex PCR, yet TCRdb's version contains in-frame clones alone and is incomplete. Of 150,000 to 200,000 clones in the sample, approximately 80% were seen once. Despite likely unrecorded immune exposures, the donors were nominally healthy at the time of sampling. A word on this clone: Antigen unknown.

The rearrangement joins TRBV15 to TRBJ2-4; TRBD2 agrees at 7 bases. This TCR was recovered from a woman between 25 and 40 years old in good health and CMV-seropositive. The sample taken for sequencing was PBMCs. CDR3: CATSRVGSGTAKNIQYF. As DNA, the CDR3 is TGTGCCACCAGCAGAGTCGGAAGCGGGACAGCCAAAAACATTCAGTACTTC.